One sample yielded the 18 T cell receptor beta chains listed below, sequenced in a study of blood T cell repertoires in COVID-19. The assay was immunoSEQ multiplex PCR, and TCRdb's table has in-frame clones only and misses some. The table has roughly 140,000 clones, more than 75% seen once. The sequenced sample consisted of peripheral blood. The receptors derive from a woman in her thirties or forties with acute or convalescent COVID-19.

The chain couples TRBV10-3 to TRBJ1-3; perhaps TRBD1 as D (6 bases). Germline lookup yields CDR1 ENHRY and CDR2 SYGVKD. With 9 bases removed from V and 4 bases from J, the gap between germline ends came to 19 bases. The CDR3 has 15 amino acids. CDR3 DNA: TGTGCCATTACACAGGGAAATCTTCCCGGAAACACCATATATTTT. It encodes CAITQGNLPGNTIYF.

This chain uses TRBV28 with TRBJ1-2, with 7 positions matching TRBD1. CDR1 and CDR2 (germline): MDHEN, SYDVKM. This CDR3 contains 13 residues. The trim removed 4 bases at V and 2 bases at J, leaving 1 base unmatched. Written as DNA, the CDR3 is TGTGCCAGCAGTTCGACAGGGAACTATGGCTACACCTTC. The encoded protein is CASSSTGNYGYTF.

This rearrangement joins TRBV7-5 to TRBJ1-5. TRBV7-5 has pseudogene status. The CDR3 runs to 14 residues. The CDR3 region has the DNA TGTGTCAGAAGCTCCCTTCGGGATTATCAGCCCCAGCATTTT. This gives the protein CVRSSLRDYQPQHF.

There are a few counts of this clone. The V and J genes are TRBV24-1 and TRBJ2-2; 7 positions agree with TRBD2. V trimming: 5 bases; J trimming: 6 bases; junction bases outside the gene matches: 8. Germline V gives CDR1 KGHDR, CDR2 SFDVKD. The CDR3 runs 15 residues. CDR3 DNA sequence: TGTGCCACCAGTGGCTCCCTGGGAGGGCCCGGGGAGCTGTTTTTT. It encodes CATSGSLGGPGELFF.

This chain joins TRBV7-2 and TRBJ2-5; no definite D call. V was pared by 2 bases and J by 7 bases, with 11 bases between. Germline assignment: CDR1 SGHTA and CDR2 FQGNSA. The CDR3 length is 13 residues. The CDR3 DNA sequence: TGTGCCAGCAGCTTAACGACTGCCGGGACCCAGTACTTC. This encodes CASSLTTAGTQYF.

CDR3 in amino acids: CASSLQGSYNSPLHF. CDR3 in DNA: TGTGCCAGCAGCTTACAGGGCTCCTATAATTCACCCCTCCACTTT. V usage is TRBV5-4 and J usage is TRBJ1-6; TRBD1 is a possible D gene (6 bases). Germline CDR1 is SGHNT and CDR2 is YYREEE (reference sequence). V lost 2 bases to trimming and J lost 0 bases, with 6 bases between them. The CDR3 extends over 15 amino acids.

The chain uses TRBV16 and TRBJ1-4; no clear D gene. The germline V gene has CDR1 KGHSY and CDR2 FQNENV. This CDR3 region has 17 residues. Trimming removed 4 bases at V and 8 bases at J, with 23 bases between. The CDR3 loop reads CASSRVRGGPGEEKLFF. CDR3 bases: TGTGCCAGCAGCCGCGTTAGAGGAGGGCCTGGGGAAGAAAAACTGTTTTTT.

The sample holds one count of this clone. CDR3 DNA sequence: TGTGCCAGCAGCTTAGGCGGGGGGGACTACACTGAAGCTTTCTTT. Translating it yields CASSLGGGDYTEAFF. J is TRBJ1-1 and V is TRBV11-2, with D maybe TRBD1 (5 bases). Trimming took 1 base from V and 3 from J, leaving 12 bases between them. Germline CDR1 is SGHAT and CDR2 is FQNNGV. CDR3 length: 15 amino acids.

The chain joins TRBV4-3 to TRBJ2-3, with 10 bases fitting TRBD2. The germline V gene encodes CDR1 LGHNA and CDR2 YSLEER. This CDR3 spans 15 amino acids. V lost 6 bases and J lost 0; bases outside the gene matches: 3. CDR3 residues: CASRSSGGSTDTQYF. CDR3 nucleotide sequence: TGCGCCAGCAGGAGTAGCGGGGGGAGCACAGATACGCAGTATTTT.

This sequence joins TRBV2 and TRBJ1-1; no firm D call. Germline CDR1 reads SNHLY; CDR2 reads FYNNEI. Trimming removed 5 bases at V and 1 base at J, with 11 bases between. The CDR3 has 14 residues. CDR3 nucleotide sequence: TGTGCCAGCAGTCCCACTGGTTGGAACACTGAAGCTTTCTTT. Its translation: CASSPTGWNTEAFF.

The V gene is TRBV19, the J gene TRBJ2-6; TRBD1 matches 7 bases. Germline loops: CDR1 LNHDA, CDR2 SQIVND (reference sequence). The CDR3 loop spans 17 amino acids. Trimming at V came to 6 bases and at J to 2 bases, leaving 10 bases not matched to a gene. CDR3 in DNA: TGTGCCAGTAGCCCCGCTACAGGGGCGACTGGGGCCAACGTCCTGACTTTC. Amino acid sequence: CASSPATGATGANVLTF.

This chain connects TRBV5-1 to TRBJ1-1; 9 bases map to TRBD1. Looked up from germline, CDR1 is SGHRS and CDR2 is YFSETQ. This CDR3 is built from 15 residues. The ends lost 3 bases at V and 4 bases at J; junction bases unmatched: 7. The CDR3 sequence: CASSSTGQGFTEAFF. CDR3 DNA sequence: TGCGCCAGCAGCTCCACGGGACAGGGCTTCACTGAAGCTTTCTTT.

This clone came up a few times. The chain couples TRBV24-1 to TRBJ2-5, with 13 bases fitting TRBD2. Germline CDR1 reads KGHDR; CDR2 reads SFDVKD. The CDR3 covers 16 residues. The V and J ends lost 4 bases and 4 bases, in that order; junction bases with no gene match: 5. Here the CDR3 DNA reads TGTGCCACCAGTGACACAACTAGCGGGGGGGCAGAGACCCAGTACTTC. It codes for CATSDTTSGGAETQYF.

This chain uses TRBV12-5 with TRBJ1-6; no clear D gene. The germline V and J ends were trimmed by 1 base and 5 bases, with 6 bases remaining between them. The CDR3 consists of 14 residues. CDR1 is LGHNT and CDR2 is FRNRAP in the germline V gene. The CDR3 region is CASGLGANNSPLHF. The CDR3 coding sequence is TGTGCTAGTGGTTTGGGGGCAAATAATTCACCCCTCCACTTT. The complete variable domain, with remaining parts taken from reference TRBV12-5 and TRBJ1-6, reads DARVTQTPRHKVTEMGQEVTMRCQPILGHNTVFWYRQTMMQGLELLAYFRNRAPLDDSGMPKDRFSAEMPDATLATLKIQPSEPRDSAVYFCASGLGANNSPLHFGNGTRLTVT.

This rearrangement joins TRBV28 to TRBJ1-2; 7 bases agree with TRBD1. Germline CDR1 and CDR2: MDHEN and SYDVKM. The ends lost 5 bases at V and 7 bases at J; junction bases unmatched: 4. The CDR3 contains 12 residues. The CDR3: CASSRGGAGYTF. CDR3 nucleotide sequence: TGTGCCAGCAGTAGAGGGGGCGCTGGCTACACCTTC.

The V call is TRBV9, the J call TRBJ2-3, with TRBD2 identical over 12 bases. CDR1 SGDLS and CDR2 YYNGEE come from the germline V gene. V dropped 4 bases and J dropped 0; count of bases not matched to a gene: 9. CDR3 length: 18 amino acids. CDR3 coding DNA: TGTGCCAGCAGCACAGGACTAGCGGGGCCCCACAGCACAGATACGCAGTATTTT. It encodes CASSTGLAGPHSTDTQYF.

This chain joins TRBV30 and TRBJ1-6; 9 positions agree with TRBD1. The junction had 6 bases not matched to a gene; V was cut back by 0 bases and J by 9 bases. Looked up from germline, CDR1 is GTSNPN and CDR2 is SVGIG (reference sequence). The CDR3 is 15 residues long. CDR3 coding DNA: TGTGCCTGGAGTGTAAGGGACAGGGCAGCTTCACCCCTCCACTTT. This sequence encodes CAWSVRDRAASPLHF.

The genes are TRBV7-9 and TRBJ1-5; D is uncertain. From germline, CDR1 is SEHNR and CDR2 FQNEAQ (reference sequence). The CDR3 covers 13 residues. Trimming took off 4 bases at V and 9 bases at J, with 13 bases between the two ends. This CDR3 reads CASSSSGAWPQHF. The CDR3 DNA reads TGTGCCAGCAGCTCGTCGGGAGCGTGGCCCCAGCATTTT.